The rows below give T cell receptor beta chains drawn from one sample of a study of CD8+CD57+ T cells in acquired aplastic anemia. TCRdb processed the reads anew with MiXCR; each CDR3 protein has one entry. The table lists over 250,000 distinct CDR3 sequences, around three fifths of them singletons. The material sequenced was sorted CD4+, CD8+, or CD8+CD57+ T cells (not recorded which) from PBMCs. Source of these receptors: a human donor with aplastic anemia. Each CDR3 is given without its conserved first and last residue. Fields, in order: J gene, CDR3 length, clone size, V gene, CDR3 protein. The size entry is marked missing in some rows and otherwise reads once, few, many or a size class.

>TRBJ2-2|11|NA|TRBV24-1
ATSQGTGGELF
>TRBJ2-2|13|NA|TRBV14
ASTSTGGGTGELF
>TRBJ2-2|15|NA|TRBV7-7
ASSVGLAGEVTGELF
>TRBJ2-5|9|NA|TRBV7-8
ASASRETQY
>TRBJ2-2|12|NA|TRBV24-1
ATSLSGDTGELF
>TRBJ2-7|12|many|TRBV27
ASSLGRDRYEQY
>TRBJ2-3|13|many|TRBV5-8
ASSSQRGQRDTQY
>TRBJ2-3|14|NA|TRBV9
ASSTRGGDFTDTQY
>TRBJ1-6|12|few|TRBV20-1
SANLGARDSPLH
>TRBJ2-3|12|NA|TRBV10-3
AISESRNTDTQY
>TRBJ1-5|13|NA|TRBV2
ASSVGTVSNQPQH
>TRBJ1-5|12|many|TRBV19
ASSPGTGYQPQH
>TRBJ1-2|11|few|TRBV12-3/TRBV12-4
ASSLGHSYGYT
>TRBJ2-7|11|once|TRBV6-5
ASRSQGMAEQY
>TRBJ2-1|12|NA|TRBV29-1
SVVDLAGINEQF
>TRBJ2-1|15|NA|TRBV24-1
ATSDPNLAGGSNEQF
>TRBJ2-2|10|once|TRBV7-3
ASSYVAGELF
>TRBJ1-4|13|many|TRBV19
ASSSPTGWREKLF
>TRBJ2-6|12|NA|TRBV10-3
AISVGTGANVLT
>TRBJ1-3|13|NA|TRBV5-4
ASSLGTGNMNTIY
>TRBJ1-5|12|NA|TRBV10-2
ASSENGTTQPQH
>TRBJ1-1|10|many|TRBV29-1
SVGSPNTEAF